This T cell receptor (beta chain) was recovered during a study of cytomegalovirus exposure and HLA in healthy donors. The CDR3 runs to 17 residues. J lost 2 bases, V lost 1 base, and 3 bases had no gene match. Per the germline V gene, CDR1 is LNHNV and CDR2 is YYDKDF (reference sequence). The PCR ran on 60 Vbeta and 13 Jbeta primers. Repertoires were generated with immunoSEQ multiplex PCR, while TCRdb's copy carries only in-frame clones and drops some. The data show tens of thousands of clones, with under 80% seen just once and 1.1% to 1.5% held by the top ten. The donors were healthy bone marrow donors.

The rearrangement joins TRBV15 to TRBJ2-6; 9 nucleotides match TRBD1. Sequenced input: PBMCs. This TCR was recovered from a male donor in good health and CMV-seronegative. In nucleotides, the CDR3 is TGTGCCACCAGCAGAGGCCGGGACAGGGCTGGGGCCAACGTCCTGACTTTC. This gives the protein CATSRGRDRAGANVLTF.